This record concerns one T cell receptor (beta chain) sequence. Its antigen is unidentified. The data derive from a study of neoadjuvant anti-PD-1 for oral cavity cancer. Whole-study results and caveats: PBMC Gini-index clonality exceeded responders' in non-responders post-nivolumab.

Germline values: CDR1 SGHRS, CDR2 YFSETQ. Trimming at V came to 3 bases and at J to 4 bases, leaving 6 bases not matched to a gene. The CDR3 length is 14 residues. Repertoires were generated with immunoSEQ multiplex PCR, while TCRdb's copy carries only in-frame clones and drops some. The sample lists roughly 15,000 clones, about four fifths occurring once. Described time point: after neoadjuvant nivolumab, at surgical resection. This TCR derives from a person between 40 and 79 years old with oral cavity squamous cell carcinoma. The chain joins TRBV5-1 to TRBJ2-5; 7 bases are a match to TRBD1. Sequenced here: PBMCs, sampled after nivolumab (anti-PD-1) treatment. The CDR3 nucleotides are TGCGCCAGCAGCTCCGGACAGGAAGGAGAGACCCAGTACTTC. As protein: CASSSGQEGETQYF. Drawing the rest from reference TRBV5-1 and TRBJ2-5, the complete variable domain is KAGVTQTPRYLIKTRGQQVTLSCSPISGHRSVSWYQQTPGQGLQFLFEYFSETQRNKGNFPGRFSGRQFSNSRSEMNVSTLELGDSALYLCASSSGQEGETQYFGPGTRLLVL.